This T cell receptor beta chain was documented in a study of blood T cell repertoires in COVID-19. Between the trimmed V and J ends, which lost 5 bases and 4 bases, there was a span of 16 bases. The germline gives CDR1 MNHEY, CDR2 SVGAGI. The CDR3 is made up of 15 amino acids. In the authors' workflow: Quantification of nucleated cells was approximated via reference gene primer amplification. Profiling relied on immunoSEQ multiplex PCR, and the TCRdb table lists in-frame clones only, not all of them. D and trimming come from the DNA, and the V and J calls and clone size come from that table. Of a few hundred thousand clones in the sample, more than 70% are singletons; the top ten hold 1.2% to 1.5%. Living in 24 US areas, the participants were between roughly 18 and 90 years of age. Participants reported their clinical history, and cohort assignment relied on those reports.

The genes are TRBV6-5 and TRBJ2-3; D possibly corresponds to TRBD1 (5 bases). The clonotype originates from a woman between 18 and 29 years old who had been exposed to COVID-19. The sample was PBMCs or T cells enriched from blood (not recorded which). The CDR3 spells CASSQGLVVADTQYF. The CDR3 bases are TGTGCCAGCAGTCAGGGATTAGTGGTGGCAGATACGCAGTATTTT.